These 9 T cell receptor beta chains originate from one sample sequenced in a study of cytomegalovirus exposure and HLA in healthy donors. PCR employed 60 Vbeta and 13 Jbeta primers. Clones were read by immunoSEQ multiplex PCR, and TCRdb kept only the in-frame ones, dropping some. This table holds 150,000 or so clones, around four fifths found once. Sequencing was carried out using PBMCs. The source is a man younger than 35 in good health and CMV-seropositive.

The CDR3 is CASSGYGTGESNQPQHF. The CDR3 DNA is TGTGCCAGTAGTGGCTACGGGACAGGGGAAAGCAATCAGCCCCAGCATTTT. The chain employs TRBV19 and TRBJ1-5; the match to TRBD1 covers 10 bases. The length of the CDR3 is 17 residues. CDR1 LNHDA and CDR2 SQIVND come from the germline V gene (reference sequence). The junction had 8 bases not matched to a gene; V was cut back by 5 bases and J by 1 base. The entire variable domain, with the rest obtained from reference TRBV19 and TRBJ1-5, is as follows: DGGITQSPKYLFRKEGQNVTLSCEQNLNHDAMYWYRQDPGQGLRLIYYSQIVNDFQKGDIAEGYSVSREKKESFPLTVTSAQKNPTAFYLCASSGYGTGESNQPQHFGDGTRLSIL.

Details on this clone: This specimen includes other DNA sequences encoding the same CDR3. The V call is TRBV9, the J call TRBJ2-2; perhaps TRBD1 as D (5 bases). Germline V lookup: CDR1 SGDLS, CDR2 YYNGEE. Deletions cut 5 bases from V and 1 base from J, with 9 bases between. The CDR3 contains 14 residues. The CDR3 is CASSGQGNTGELFF. CDR3 nucleotide sequence: TGTGCCAGCAGTGGGCAGGGGAACACCGGGGAGCTGTTTTTT.

This chain connects TRBV6-1 to TRBJ1-1; D is perhaps TRBD1 (5 bases). The CDR3 is 14 amino acids. Trimming took 5 bases from V and 3 from J, leaving 13 bases between them. From germline, CDR1 is MNHNS and CDR2 SASEGT. CDR3 protein: CASSPTRVDTEAFF. CDR3 in DNA: TGTGCCAGCAGTCCCACCAGGGTAGACACTGAAGCTTTCTTT.

The J gene is TRBJ1-1, the V gene TRBV6-1, with 7 bases matching TRBD1. The CDR3 is 15 amino acids. Germline values: CDR1 MNHNS, CDR2 SASEGT. This CDR3 reads CVSHSGIGGAPEAFF. CDR3 bases: TGTGTTTCTCATTCGGGGATAGGGGGCGCGCCTGAAGCTTTCTTT.

The chain uses TRBV19 and TRBJ1-3; D is uncertain. V was cut by 8 bases and J by 4 bases, with 12 bases left in between. The CDR3 sequence is 13 residues long. Germline CDR1 is LNHDA and CDR2 is SQIVND (reference sequence). The CDR3 DNA is TGTGCCAGTTCCCTAGGAGGGGGAAACACCATATATTTT. Residues: CASSLGGGNTIYF.

The table lists this clone with a few counts. J is TRBJ1-4 and V is TRBV2; the D is unclear. This CDR3 has 13 amino acids. V was cut by 6 bases and J by 6 bases, with 11 bases left in between. Germline V CDR1 and CDR2: SNHLY, FYNNEI. The CDR3 region is CASRLTEDEKLFF. The DNA of the CDR3 is TGTGCCAGCAGACTGACGGAGGATGAAAAACTGTTTTTT.

On this clone itself: The conserved phenylalanine or tryptophan is not found at the CDR3 terminus, so this likely reflects a read error. The rearrangement uses TRBV28 and TRBJ1-6; 7 bases map to TRBD1. The CDR3 length is 14 residues. With V trimmed by 5 bases and J by 4 bases, 2 bases remained unmatched. CDR1 is MDHEN, CDR2 SYDVKM, per germline. The DNA of the CDR3 is TGTGCCAGCAGTCCACAGGGGTATAATTCACCCCTCCACCTT. It is translated as CASSPQGYNSPLHL.

The chain employs TRBV28 and TRBJ1-5, with D perhaps matching TRBD1 (6 bases). CDR1 is MDHEN, CDR2 SYDVKM, per germline. This CDR3 is 13 amino acids long. Trimming shortened V by 6 bases and J by 4 bases, and 10 bases separated the two germline ends. The CDR3 is CASRGQLNQPQHF. The CDR3 DNA reads as TGTGCCAGCAGAGGACAGCTGAATCAGCCCCAGCATTTT.

This clone was recorded only once. This chain links TRBV10-3 with TRBJ1-5, with D tentatively TRBD1 (5 bases). This CDR3 is 15 amino acids long. CDR1 is ENHRY, CDR2 SYGVKD, per germline. The V gene lost 11 bases and the J gene lost 3 bases, with 20 bases spanning the gap. CDR3 coding DNA: TGTGCCCTCGTGGCAGGGTCTTGCGTCAATCAGCCCCAGCATTTT. Translation gives CALVAGSCVNQPQHF.